These 9 T cell receptor beta chains came from one sample sequenced in a study of CXCR3-negative and CXCR3-positive naive CD8 T cells. No antigen has been assigned to these receptors. UMI labels and 5' RACE were used to prepare the TRB cDNA libraries. For each CDR3 protein, TCRdb gives one entry from its re-call of the 5' RACE reads, without DNA. The ten most abundant clones cover under 0.95% of a sample with around 84,000 distinct CDR3 sequences. Study-level findings and limits: Naive cells positive for CXCR3 carried more hydrophobic TRB CDR3s than CXCR3-negative ones.

The sequenced sample was naive CXCR3+ CD8+ T cells from blood. Described subset: CD45RO-CCR7+CD27+CD95- naive CD8+ T cells expressing CXCR3 (TNR3+). All receptors come from a human donor in good health. Some clones in this sample may be carry-over from other donors' samples.

The rearrangement uses TRBV5-1 and TRBJ2-6. The germline V gene has CDR1 SGHRS and CDR2 YFSETQ. CDR3 length: 14 residues. CDR3 residues: CASSLLTGANVLTF.

This chain uses TRBV3-1 with TRBJ2-1; the D call of TRBD2 rests on TCRdb alone, since no DNA is present to check it. CDR1 LGHDT and CDR2 YNNKEL come from the germline V gene (reference sequence). The CDR3 extends over 16 amino acids. The CDR3 is CASSQGASGIYNEQFF.

The chain couples TRBV12-3 or TRBV12-4 to TRBJ2-7; absent DNA, TCRdb's TRBD1 call cannot be checked. The CDR3 has 15 amino acids. CDR3 amino acids: CASSPARVPWDEQYF.

This chain links TRBV20-1 with TRBJ2-3; TCRdb designates TRBD1, a call that cannot be tested without DNA. Germline V gene sequence: CDR1 DFQATT, CDR2 SNEGSKA (reference sequence). CDR3 length: 16 amino acids. CDR3 sequence reads: CSARDRGGTIADTQYF.

The chain has TRBV5-1 and TRBJ2-1; TCRdb picks TRBD2, but there is no DNA to check that call. The CDR3 length is 16 residues. Germline assignment: CDR1 SGHRS and CDR2 YFSETQ. The CDR3 region is CASSPRSSGGYNEQFF. The full variable domain, in which reference TRBV5-1 and TRBJ2-1 provide the parts outside the CDR3, is KAGVTQTPRYLIKTRGQQVTLSCSPISGHRSVSWYQQTPGQGLQFLFEYFSETQRNKGNFPGRFSGRQFSNSRSEMNVSTLELGDSALYLCASSPRSSGGYNEQFFGPGTRLTVL.

The chain joins TRBV24-1 to TRBJ2-2; the D gene TCRdb calls, TRBD1, cannot be checked with no DNA. Germline CDR1 is KGHDR and CDR2 is SFDVKD. This CDR3 has 16 residues. The CDR3 loop reads CATSDSGQGETGELFF.

The chain combines TRBV7-9 with TRBJ2-2. Germline V gene data show CDR1 as SEHNR and CDR2 as FQNEAQ (reference sequence). The CDR3 spans 11 residues. The CDR3 sequence is CASSPTGELFF. Drawing the rest from reference TRBV7-9 and TRBJ2-2, the complete variable domain is DTGVSQNPRHKITKRGQNVTFRCDPISEHNRLYWYRQTLGQGPEFLTYFQNEAQLEKSRLLSDRFSAERPKGSFSTLEIQRTEQGDSAMYLCASSPTGELFFGEGSRLTVL.

V is TRBV7-9 and J is TRBJ2-7; TCRdb's D call, TRBD1, is unchecked because there is no DNA. Germline-derived CDR1 and CDR2 are SEHNR and FQNEAQ (reference sequence). CDR3 size: 15 residues. CDR3 in amino acids: CASSSDRAVLYEQYF.

The chain combines TRBV30 with TRBJ2-1; the TRBD2 assignment by TCRdb is unverifiable without DNA. Germline V CDR1 and CDR2: GTSNPN, SVGIG (reference sequence). The CDR3 runs to 14 residues. CDR3 sequence reads: CAWKFSLAGVEQFF.